These 9 T cell receptor beta chains were all obtained from the same sample, sequenced in a study of cytomegalovirus exposure and HLA in healthy donors. The PCR used 60 Vbeta and 13 Jbeta primers. Data came from immunoSEQ multiplex PCR; TCRdb stores just in-frame clones and leaves some out. The data contain about 160,000 clones, roughly 85% of them singletons. Sequencing was done on a sample of PBMCs. Receptor source: a woman in her 30s in good health and CMV-seronegative.

This clone was found once. This chain links TRBV14 with TRBJ1-3; TRBD1 matches 8 bases. The length of the CDR3 is 14 residues. After removal of 5 bases from V and 7 bases from J, the junction contained 7 bases not matched to a gene. Germline V gives CDR1 SGHDN, CDR2 FVKESK. CDR3 sequence reads: CASSKTGAWNTIYF. In DNA form, the CDR3 reads TGTGCCAGCAGCAAGACAGGGGCTTGGAACACCATATATTTT. The variable domain in full, completed from reference TRBV14 and TRBJ1-3, reads EAGVTQFPSHSVIEKGQTVTLRCDPISGHDNLYWYRRVMGKEIKFLLHFVKESKQDESGMPNNRFLAERTGGTYSTLKVQPAELEDSGVYFCASSKTGAWNTIYFGEGSWLTVV.

The chain couples TRBV10-3 to TRBJ2-5; TRBD2 is a possible D gene (7 bases). The CDR3 is 18 residues long. The germline CDR1 and CDR2 sequences are ENHRY and SYGVKD. V dropped 2 bases and J dropped 2 bases, with 21 bases sitting between them. The CDR3 protein is CAISEQGGAWGGQETQYF. In DNA form, the CDR3 reads TGTGCCATCAGTGAGCAAGGGGGGGCGTGGGGAGGTCAAGAGACCCAGTACTTC.

The V and J genes are TRBV6-1 and TRBJ2-1; the match to TRBD2 covers 15 bases. Trimming took 5 bases from V and 13 from J; bases not matched to a gene: 9. The CDR3 totals 15 residues. Germline V gene data show CDR1 as MNHNS and CDR2 as SASEGT. The CDR3 DNA sequence: TGTGCCAGCAGTCAACAGGGACTAGCGGGAGGAGAACAGTTCTTC. This gives the protein CASSQQGLAGGEQFF.

V usage is TRBV6-5 and J usage is TRBJ2-7; 7 bases agree with TRBD2. The ends lost 6 bases at V and 4 bases at J; junction bases unmatched: 6. This CDR3 contains 13 residues. Germline CDR1 MNHEY, CDR2 SVGAGI. The chain's CDR3 is CASSPERDYEQYF. The CDR3 DNA reads TGTGCCAGCAGCCCCGAGCGGGATTACGAGCAGTACTTC.

The chain carries TRBV19 and TRBJ1-5; D is perhaps TRBD1 (6 bases). V was shortened by 3 bases and J by 5 bases, with 26 bases between the two germline ends. This CDR3 spans 19 amino acids. CDR1 and CDR2 from the germline V gene are LNHDA and SQIVND (reference sequence). CDR3 coding DNA: TGTGCCAGTAGTATTTCCGGGTGGTTCCGCAGGGGCGATGATCAGCCCCAGCATTTT. Protein sequence: CASSISGWFRRGDDQPQHF.

The chain combines TRBV5-1 with TRBJ2-1, with a possible D match to TRBD2 (6 bases). V was clipped by 6 bases and J by 2 bases, with 18 bases between them. Germline lookup yields CDR1 SGHRS and CDR2 YFSETQ. CDR3 length: 16 residues. For the CDR3, the DNA is TGCGCCAGCATGACGGGGAGGCCCCCAACCTACAATGAGCAGTTCTTC. It yields the protein CASMTGRPPTYNEQFF. Full variable domain (missing parts from reference TRBV5-1 and TRBJ2-1): KAGVTQTPRYLIKTRGQQVTLSCSPISGHRSVSWYQQTPGQGLQFLFEYFSETQRNKGNFPGRFSGRQFSNSRSEMNVSTLELGDSALYLCASMTGRPPTYNEQFFGPGTRLTVL.

This clone was counted between two and nine times. V is TRBV18 and J is TRBJ2-7; D may be TRBD1 (6 bases). CDR3 length: 12 amino acids. Germline values: CDR1 KGHSH, CDR2 LQKENI. Trimming pared 5 bases from V and 7 bases from J, leaving 12 bases between. CDR3 in amino acids: CASSLKGGEQYF. In DNA, the CDR3 is TGTGCCAGCTCATTGAAAGGGGGAGAGCAGTACTTC.

This chain uses TRBV6-5 with TRBJ2-7; D is unresolved. With 2 bases removed from V and 0 bases from J, the gap between germline ends came to 5 bases. CDR3 length equals 13 residues. From germline, CDR1 is MNHEY and CDR2 SVGAGI. CDR3 loop: CASSYRSSYEQYF. In DNA, the CDR3 is TGTGCCAGCAGTTACCGGAGCTCCTACGAGCAGTACTTC.

The chain links TRBV25-1 to TRBJ2-6; no firm D call. From germline, CDR1 is MGHDK and CDR2 SYGVNS. Trimming removed 5 bases at V and 2 bases at J, with 13 bases between. This CDR3 contains 16 residues. The CDR3 bases are TGTGCCAGCAGTTACGCTGGCGGAACTGGGGCCAACGTCCTGACTTTC. Translated, it gives CASSYAGGTGANVLTF.